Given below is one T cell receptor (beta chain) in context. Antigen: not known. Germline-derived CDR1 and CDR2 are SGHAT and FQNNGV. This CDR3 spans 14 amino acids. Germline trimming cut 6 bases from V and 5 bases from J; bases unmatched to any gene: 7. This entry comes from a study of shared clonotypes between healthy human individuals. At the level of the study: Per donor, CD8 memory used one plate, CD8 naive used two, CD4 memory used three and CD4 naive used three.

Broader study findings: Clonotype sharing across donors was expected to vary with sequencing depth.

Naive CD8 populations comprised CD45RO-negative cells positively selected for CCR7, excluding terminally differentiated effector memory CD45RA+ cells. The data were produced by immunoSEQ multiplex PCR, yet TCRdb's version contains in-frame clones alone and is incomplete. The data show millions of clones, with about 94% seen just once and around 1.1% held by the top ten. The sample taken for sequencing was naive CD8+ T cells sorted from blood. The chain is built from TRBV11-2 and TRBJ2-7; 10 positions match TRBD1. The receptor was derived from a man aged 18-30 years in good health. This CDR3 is CASRAGTGDHEQYF. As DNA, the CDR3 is TGTGCCAGCAGGGCCGGGACAGGGGACCACGAGCAGTACTTC.